This TCR beta chain was found in a study of blood T cell repertoires in COVID-19. Libraries were prepared by immunoSEQ multiplex PCR; TCRdb keeps only in-frame clonotypes and omits some of them. The data show a few hundred thousand clones, 85% to 90% seen once. This clone turned up a few times. Deletions cut 3 bases from V and 4 bases from J, with 12 bases between. The CDR3 has 14 amino acids. Germline values: CDR1 SEHNR, CDR2 FQNEAQ (reference sequence). The chain couples TRBV7-9 to TRBJ1-2; D is perhaps TRBD1 (6 bases). The source of this sequence is a woman aged 18-30 years who had recovered from COVID-19. Specimen: PBMCs or T cells enriched from blood (not recorded which). The CDR3 region is CASSFVGGAYGYTF. For the CDR3, the DNA is TGTGCCAGCAGCTTCGTTGGGGGGGCCTATGGCTACACCTTC.